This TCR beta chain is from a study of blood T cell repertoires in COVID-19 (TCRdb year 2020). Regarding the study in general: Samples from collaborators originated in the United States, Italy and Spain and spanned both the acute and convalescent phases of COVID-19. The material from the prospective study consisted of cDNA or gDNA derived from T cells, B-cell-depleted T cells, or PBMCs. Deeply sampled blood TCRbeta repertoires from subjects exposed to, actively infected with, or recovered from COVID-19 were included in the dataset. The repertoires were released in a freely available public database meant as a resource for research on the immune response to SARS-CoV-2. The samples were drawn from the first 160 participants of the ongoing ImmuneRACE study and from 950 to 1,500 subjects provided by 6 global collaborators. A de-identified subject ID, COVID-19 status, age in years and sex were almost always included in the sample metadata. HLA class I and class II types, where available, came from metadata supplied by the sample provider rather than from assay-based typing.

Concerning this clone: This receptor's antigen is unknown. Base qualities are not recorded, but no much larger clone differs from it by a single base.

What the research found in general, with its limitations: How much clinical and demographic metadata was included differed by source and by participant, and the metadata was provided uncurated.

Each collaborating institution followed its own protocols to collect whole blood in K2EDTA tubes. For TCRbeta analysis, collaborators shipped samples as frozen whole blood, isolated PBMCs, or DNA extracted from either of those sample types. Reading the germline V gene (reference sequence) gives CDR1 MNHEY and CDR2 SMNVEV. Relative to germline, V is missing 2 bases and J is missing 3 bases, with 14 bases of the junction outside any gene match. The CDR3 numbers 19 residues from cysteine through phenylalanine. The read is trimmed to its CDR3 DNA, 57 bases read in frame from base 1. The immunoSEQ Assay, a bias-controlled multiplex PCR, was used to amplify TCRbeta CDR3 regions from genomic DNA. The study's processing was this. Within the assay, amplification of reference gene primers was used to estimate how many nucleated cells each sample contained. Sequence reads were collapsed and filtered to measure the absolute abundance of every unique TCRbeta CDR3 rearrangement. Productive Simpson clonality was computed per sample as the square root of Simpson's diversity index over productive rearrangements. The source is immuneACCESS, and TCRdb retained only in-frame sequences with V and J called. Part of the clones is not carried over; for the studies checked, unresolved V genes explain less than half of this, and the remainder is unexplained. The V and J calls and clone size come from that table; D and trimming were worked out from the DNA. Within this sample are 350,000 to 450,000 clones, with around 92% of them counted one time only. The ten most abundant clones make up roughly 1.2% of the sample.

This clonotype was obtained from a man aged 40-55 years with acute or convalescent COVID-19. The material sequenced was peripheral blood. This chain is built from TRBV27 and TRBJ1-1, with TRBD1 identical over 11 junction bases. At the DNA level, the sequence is TGTGCCAGCAGTTTAAGGGTGGCGGGACAGGGGGTTTTTGACACTGAAGCTTTCTTT. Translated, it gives CASSLRVAGQGVFDTEAFF.